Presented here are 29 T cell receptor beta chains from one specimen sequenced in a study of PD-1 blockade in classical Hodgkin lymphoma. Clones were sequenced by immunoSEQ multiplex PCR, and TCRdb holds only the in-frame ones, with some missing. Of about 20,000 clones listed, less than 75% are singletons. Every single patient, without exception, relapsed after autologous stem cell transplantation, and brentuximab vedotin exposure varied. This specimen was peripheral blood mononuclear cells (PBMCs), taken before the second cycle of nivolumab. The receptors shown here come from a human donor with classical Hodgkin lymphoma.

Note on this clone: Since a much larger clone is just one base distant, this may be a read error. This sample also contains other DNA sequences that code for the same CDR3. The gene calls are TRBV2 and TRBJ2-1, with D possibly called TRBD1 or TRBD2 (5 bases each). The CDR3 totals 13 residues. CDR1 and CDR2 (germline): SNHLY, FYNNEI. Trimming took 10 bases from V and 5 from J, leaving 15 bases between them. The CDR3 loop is CATGLADNNEQFF. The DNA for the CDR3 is TGTGCCACCGGACTGGCGGACAACAATGAGCAGTTCTTC.

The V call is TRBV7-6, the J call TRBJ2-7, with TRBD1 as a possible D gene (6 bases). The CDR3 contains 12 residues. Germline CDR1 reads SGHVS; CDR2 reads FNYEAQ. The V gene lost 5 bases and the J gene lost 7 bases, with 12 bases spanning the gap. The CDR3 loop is CASSLRGREQYF. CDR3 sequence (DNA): TGTGCCAGCAGCCTCAGGGGTCGGGAGCAGTACTTC.

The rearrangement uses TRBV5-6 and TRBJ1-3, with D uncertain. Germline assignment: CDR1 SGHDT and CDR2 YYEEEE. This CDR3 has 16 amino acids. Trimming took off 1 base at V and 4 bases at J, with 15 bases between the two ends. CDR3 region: CASSLYAAPGGNTIYF. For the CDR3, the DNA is TGTGCCAGCAGCTTGTACGCGGCCCCGGGGGGAAACACCATATATTTT.

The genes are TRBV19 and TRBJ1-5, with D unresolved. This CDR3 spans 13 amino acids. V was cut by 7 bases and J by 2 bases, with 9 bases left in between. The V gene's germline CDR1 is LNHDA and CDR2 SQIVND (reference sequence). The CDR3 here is CASNQDGNQPQHF. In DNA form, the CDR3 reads TGTGCCAGTAACCAAGACGGCAATCAGCCCCAGCATTTT.

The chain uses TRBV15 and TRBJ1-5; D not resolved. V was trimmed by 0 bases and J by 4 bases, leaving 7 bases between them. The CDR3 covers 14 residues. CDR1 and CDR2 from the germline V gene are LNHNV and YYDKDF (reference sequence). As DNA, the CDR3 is TGTGCCACCAGCAGAGATGTGGGAAATCAGCCCCAGCATTTT. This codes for CATSRDVGNQPQHF.

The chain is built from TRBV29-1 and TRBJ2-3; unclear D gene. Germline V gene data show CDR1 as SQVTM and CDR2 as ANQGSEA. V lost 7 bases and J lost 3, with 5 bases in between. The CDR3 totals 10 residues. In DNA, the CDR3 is TGCAGCGCCCGAACAGATACGCAGTATTTT. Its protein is CSARTDTQYF.

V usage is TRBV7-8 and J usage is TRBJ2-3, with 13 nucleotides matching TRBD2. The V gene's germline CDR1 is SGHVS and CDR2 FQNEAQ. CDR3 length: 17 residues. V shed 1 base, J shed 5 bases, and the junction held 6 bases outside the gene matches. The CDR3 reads CASSLVVTSGGRDTQYF. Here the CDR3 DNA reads TGTGCCAGCAGCTTAGTTGTGACTAGCGGGGGGCGAGATACGCAGTATTTT.

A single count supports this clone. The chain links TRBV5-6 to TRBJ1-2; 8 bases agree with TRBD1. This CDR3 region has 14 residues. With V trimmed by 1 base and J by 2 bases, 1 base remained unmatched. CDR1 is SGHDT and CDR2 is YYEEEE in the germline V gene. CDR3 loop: CASSLPGGNYGYTF. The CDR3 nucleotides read TGTGCCAGCAGCTTGCCAGGGGGCAACTATGGCTACACCTTC.

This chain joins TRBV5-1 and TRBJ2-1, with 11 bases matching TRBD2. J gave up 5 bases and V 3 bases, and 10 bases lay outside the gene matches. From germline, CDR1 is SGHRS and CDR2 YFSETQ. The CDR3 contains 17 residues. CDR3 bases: TGCGCCAGCAGCTCACTGAGGACTAGCGGGCAAGACAATGAGCAGTTCTTC. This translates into CASSSLRTSGQDNEQFF. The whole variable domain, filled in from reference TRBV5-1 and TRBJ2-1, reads KAGVTQTPRYLIKTRGQQVTLSCSPISGHRSVSWYQQTPGQGLQFLFEYFSETQRNKGNFPGRFSGRQFSNSRSEMNVSTLELGDSALYLCASSSLRTSGQDNEQFFGPGTRLTVL.

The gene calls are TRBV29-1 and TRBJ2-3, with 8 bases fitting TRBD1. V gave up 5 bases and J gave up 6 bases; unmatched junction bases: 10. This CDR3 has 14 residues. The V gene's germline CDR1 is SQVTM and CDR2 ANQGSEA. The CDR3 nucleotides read TGCAGCGTTCTATTGACAGGGGTAGGTGATACGCAGTATTTT. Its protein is CSVLLTGVGDTQYF.

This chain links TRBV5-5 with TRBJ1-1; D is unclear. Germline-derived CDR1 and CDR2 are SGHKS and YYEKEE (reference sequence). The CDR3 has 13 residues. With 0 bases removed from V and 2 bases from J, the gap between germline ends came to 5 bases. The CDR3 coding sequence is TGTGCCAGCAGCTTGGGGGATAACACTGAAGCTTTCTTT. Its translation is CASSLGDNTEAFF.

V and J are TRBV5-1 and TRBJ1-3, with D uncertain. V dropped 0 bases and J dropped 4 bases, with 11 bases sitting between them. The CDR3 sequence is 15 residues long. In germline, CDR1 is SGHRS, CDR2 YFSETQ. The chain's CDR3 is CASSLAAGQGNTIYF. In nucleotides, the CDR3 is TGCGCCAGCAGCTTGGCGGCGGGCCAGGGAAACACCATATATTTT.

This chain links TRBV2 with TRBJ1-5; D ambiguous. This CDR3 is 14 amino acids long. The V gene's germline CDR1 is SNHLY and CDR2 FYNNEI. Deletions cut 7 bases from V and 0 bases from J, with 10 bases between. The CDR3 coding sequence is TGTGCCAGCATGACCGAGAATAGCAATCAGCCCCAGCATTTT. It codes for CASMTENSNQPQHF.

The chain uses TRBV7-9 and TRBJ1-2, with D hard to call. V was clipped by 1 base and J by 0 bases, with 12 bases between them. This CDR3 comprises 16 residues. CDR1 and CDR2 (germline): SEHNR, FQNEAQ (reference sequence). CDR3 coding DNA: TGTGCCAGCAGCTTAGTCGTGCCGCGGACTAACTATGGCTACACCTTC. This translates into CASSLVVPRTNYGYTF.

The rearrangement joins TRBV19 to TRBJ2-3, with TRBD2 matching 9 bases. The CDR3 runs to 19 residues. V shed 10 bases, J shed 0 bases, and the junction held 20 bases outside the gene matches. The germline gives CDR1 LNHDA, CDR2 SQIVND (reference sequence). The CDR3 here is CAKYDKGGLAHKSTDTQYF. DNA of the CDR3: TGTGCCAAATACGACAAAGGAGGACTAGCGCACAAAAGCACAGATACGCAGTATTTT.

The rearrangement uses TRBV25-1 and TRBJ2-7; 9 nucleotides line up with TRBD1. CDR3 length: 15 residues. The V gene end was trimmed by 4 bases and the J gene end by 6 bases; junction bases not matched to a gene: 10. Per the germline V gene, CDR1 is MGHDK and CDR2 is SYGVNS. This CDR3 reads CASSVRTGAWGEQYF. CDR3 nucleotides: TGTGCCAGCAGTGTAAGGACAGGGGCGTGGGGCGAGCAGTACTTC.

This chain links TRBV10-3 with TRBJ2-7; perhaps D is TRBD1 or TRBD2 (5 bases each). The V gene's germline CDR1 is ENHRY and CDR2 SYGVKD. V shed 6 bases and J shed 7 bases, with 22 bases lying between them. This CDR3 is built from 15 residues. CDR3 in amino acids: CAIRSTGTGPGEQYF. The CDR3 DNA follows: TGTGCCATCAGGTCGACCGGGACCGGCCCTGGGGAGCAGTACTTC.

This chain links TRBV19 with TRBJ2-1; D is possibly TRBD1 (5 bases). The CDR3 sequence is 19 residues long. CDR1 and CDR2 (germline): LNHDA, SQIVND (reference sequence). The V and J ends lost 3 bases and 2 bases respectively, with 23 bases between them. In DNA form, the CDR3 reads TGTGCCAGTAGTATGAAGGCAGGGTCCAGAGTAACGGCCTACAATGAGCAGTTCTTC. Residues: CASSMKAGSRVTAYNEQFF.

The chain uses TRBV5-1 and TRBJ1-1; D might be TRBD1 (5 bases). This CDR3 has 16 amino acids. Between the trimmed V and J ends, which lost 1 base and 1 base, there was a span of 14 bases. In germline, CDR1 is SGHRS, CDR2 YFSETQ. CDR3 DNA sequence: TGCGCCAGCAGCTTGTCTACAGGCCTTGGGAACACTGAAGCTTTCTTT. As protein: CASSLSTGLGNTEAFF.

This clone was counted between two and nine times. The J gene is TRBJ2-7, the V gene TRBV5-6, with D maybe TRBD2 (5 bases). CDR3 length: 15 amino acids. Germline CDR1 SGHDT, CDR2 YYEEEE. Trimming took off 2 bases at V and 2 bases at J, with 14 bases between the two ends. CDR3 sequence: CASSFRGPYPYEQYF. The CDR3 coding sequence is TGTGCCAGCAGCTTTAGAGGGCCCTATCCCTACGAGCAGTACTTC.

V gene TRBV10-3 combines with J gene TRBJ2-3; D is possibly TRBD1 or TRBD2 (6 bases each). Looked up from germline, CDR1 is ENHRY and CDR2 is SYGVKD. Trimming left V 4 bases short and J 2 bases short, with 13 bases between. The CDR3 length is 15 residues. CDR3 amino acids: CAISATRGNTDTQYF. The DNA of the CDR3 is TGTGCCATCAGTGCGACTAGGGGGAACACAGATACGCAGTATTTT.

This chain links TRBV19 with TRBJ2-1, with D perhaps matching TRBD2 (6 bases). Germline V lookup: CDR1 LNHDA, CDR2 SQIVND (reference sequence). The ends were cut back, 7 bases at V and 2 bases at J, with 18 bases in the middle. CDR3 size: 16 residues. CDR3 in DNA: TGTGCCAGTAAGCATAGGGCGGGATATCCCTACAATGAGCAGTTCTTC. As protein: CASKHRAGYPYNEQFF.

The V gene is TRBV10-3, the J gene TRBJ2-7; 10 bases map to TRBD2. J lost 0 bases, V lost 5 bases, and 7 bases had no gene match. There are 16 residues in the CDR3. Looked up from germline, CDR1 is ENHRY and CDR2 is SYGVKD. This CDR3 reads CAISRSGTSDSYEQYF. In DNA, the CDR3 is TGTGCCATCAGTCGCTCCGGGACTAGCGACTCCTACGAGCAGTACTTC.

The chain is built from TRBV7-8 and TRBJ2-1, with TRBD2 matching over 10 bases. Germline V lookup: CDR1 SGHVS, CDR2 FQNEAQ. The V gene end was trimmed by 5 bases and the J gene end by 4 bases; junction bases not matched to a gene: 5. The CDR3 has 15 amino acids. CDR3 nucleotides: TGTGCCAGCAGCCACGGACTAGCGGAGTACAATGAGCAGTTCTTC. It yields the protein CASSHGLAEYNEQFF.

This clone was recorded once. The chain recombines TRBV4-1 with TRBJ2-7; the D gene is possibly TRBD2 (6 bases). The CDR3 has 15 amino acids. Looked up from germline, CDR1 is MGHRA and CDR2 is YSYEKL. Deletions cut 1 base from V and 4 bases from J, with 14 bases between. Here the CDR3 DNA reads TGCGCCAGCAGCCAAGGCACTAGCTTTCGATACGAGCAGTACTTC. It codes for CASSQGTSFRYEQYF.

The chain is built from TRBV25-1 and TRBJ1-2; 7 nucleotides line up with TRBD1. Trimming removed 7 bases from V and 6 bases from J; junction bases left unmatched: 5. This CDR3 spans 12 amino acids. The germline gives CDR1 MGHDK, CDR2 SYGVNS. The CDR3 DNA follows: TGTGCCAGCAACGACAGGGTCGATGGCTACACCTTC. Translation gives CASNDRVDGYTF.

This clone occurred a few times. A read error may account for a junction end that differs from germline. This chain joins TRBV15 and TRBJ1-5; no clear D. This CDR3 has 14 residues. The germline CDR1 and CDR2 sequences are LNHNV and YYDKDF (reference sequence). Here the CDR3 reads CATSQAGSTQPQHF. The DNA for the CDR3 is TGTGCCACCAGTCAAGCGGGGAGCACTCAGCCCCAGCATTTT.

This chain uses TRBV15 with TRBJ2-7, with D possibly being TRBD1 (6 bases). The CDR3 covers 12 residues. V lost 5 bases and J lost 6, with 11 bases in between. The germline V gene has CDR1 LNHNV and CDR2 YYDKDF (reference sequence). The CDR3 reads CATSDIRGEQYF. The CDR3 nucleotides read TGTGCCACCAGCGATATCAGGGGCGAGCAGTACTTC.

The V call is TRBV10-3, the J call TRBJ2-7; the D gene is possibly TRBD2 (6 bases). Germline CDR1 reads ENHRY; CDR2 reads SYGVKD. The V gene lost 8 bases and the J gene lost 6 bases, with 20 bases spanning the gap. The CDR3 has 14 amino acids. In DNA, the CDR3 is TGTGCCATCGGTACGGGAGCAAGTCACCGCGAGCAGTACTTC. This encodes CAIGTGASHREQYF.